The clone carrying this T cell receptor (beta chain) was counted ten times or more. Antigen specificity is unknown. This entry is derived from a study of T cell repertoires in cytomegalovirus infection. Study context: In public TCR beta signatures, there were indications of both CMV infection and matching HLA type.

Notes on the study in general: Carriers of CMV plus the relevant HLA were identified by cumulative public TCR beta family frequency. HLA-C-restricted CMV-specific TCR beta clonotypes were dominant in the ex vivo response.

TCRdb called the reads again in MiXCR, with one record for every CDR3 protein. Among roughly 240,000 distinct CDR3 sequences, 6% to 8% were seen once, and the ten largest hold 6.5%. Trimming pared 3 bases from V and 6 bases from J, leaving 14 bases between. This CDR3 is 14 amino acids long. The TCR comes from a human donor in good health (CMV status not recorded). Some clones in this sample may be carry-over from other donors' samples. Sequenced input: PBMCs. The J gene is TRBJ1-1, the V gene TRBV12-3 or TRBV12-4; maybe TRBD1 (6 bases). In DNA form, the CDR3 reads TGTGCCAGCAGTTTTAGGAAGGGGGTGGCTGAAGCTTTCTTT. It codes for CASSFRKGVAEAFF.